The table lists the clone carrying this TCR beta chain with a few counts. Its antigen remains unidentified. Template switching by 5'RACE produced TCR cDNA, adding a universal primer site and UMIs. One entry per CDR3 protein results from TCRdb running MiXCR on the 5' RACE reads. Among about 400,000 distinct CDR3 sequences listed, around 6.5% were seen once. This record comes from a study of T cells after yellow fever vaccination. V was shortened by 7 bases and J by 3 bases, with 13 bases between the two germline ends. Germline V gene data show CDR1 as MDHEN and CDR2 as SYDVKM. The CDR3 spans 13 residues. Overall study findings and caveats: CD4 and CD8 compartments shared a small share of clonotypes. Boosting was followed by the reappearance of most primary-vaccination clones (around 96% CD4, roughly 90% CD8). A weaker but faster secondary response was observed, peaking on day 5 versus 15.

The input for sequencing was PBMCs, taken 5 days after the yellow fever booster vaccination. J is TRBJ2-7 and V is TRBV28, with D tentatively TRBD2 (6 bases). This receptor was taken from a man aged 25-45 years who received the YFV17D yellow fever vaccine. The CDR3: CASNRPGLYEQYF. CDR3 in DNA: TGTGCCAGCAACCGGCCGGGACTCTACGAGCAGTACTTC.